The 20 T cell receptor beta chains in this list originate from one sample, sequenced in a study of T cell clusters in autoimmune cytopenias. TRB rearrangements were amplified by touch-down multiplex PCR with mixed TRB-A/B primers. Reanalyzing the multiplex PCR reads, TCRdb keeps one entry per CDR3 protein, without DNA. The sample has around 11,000 distinct CDR3 sequences; the top ten hold around 4.4%. Each sample's input was approximately 270 ng genomic DNA, 40,000 or so genome equivalents. The same sample was also studied in work on T cell repertoires in aging, cancer and after chemotherapy.

Sequencing input: peripheral blood. These receptor sequences come from a human donor in good health.

The V and J genes are TRBV19 and TRBJ2-3; TCRdb lists TRBD2, though no DNA is available to test this call. The CDR3 consists of 15 residues. The germline gives CDR1 LNHDA, CDR2 SQIVND (reference sequence). The CDR3 is CASSVRGGREDTQYF.

Judged by frequency, this clonotype is medium-sized. This chain links TRBV20-1 with TRBJ1-6; checking the TCRdb D call of TRBD1 is not possible without DNA. The CDR3 consists of 14 residues. Germline CDR1 DFQATT, CDR2 SNEGSKA (reference sequence). CDR3 in amino acids: CSGVRRPGDSPLHF.

The J gene is TRBJ2-7, the V gene TRBV20-1; the TRBD2 assignment by TCRdb is unverifiable without DNA. There are 14 residues in the CDR3. Per the germline V gene, CDR1 is DFQATT and CDR2 is SNEGSKA (reference sequence). The CDR3 loop reads CSATILGKTYEQYF.

The genes are TRBV28 and TRBJ1-1; TCRdb indicates TRBD1, and absent DNA this call remains unverified. The CDR3 is 13 residues long. The germline CDR1 and CDR2 sequences are MDHEN and SYDVKM. The CDR3 spells CASSSTAPTEAFF.

V gene TRBV12-3 or TRBV12-4 combines with J gene TRBJ1-5. This CDR3 is built from 12 residues. CDR3 region: CASSFLAQPQHF.

CDR3 residues: CASGPRGDTDTQYF. The chain couples TRBV4-2 to TRBJ2-3; lacking DNA, the TRBD2 call made by TCRdb goes unchecked. Germline V lookup: CDR1 LGHNA, CDR2 YNFKEQ. The CDR3 is made up of 14 amino acids.

This clonotype registers medium-sized by frequency. The rearrangement uses TRBV19 and TRBJ1-5. CDR3 length: 12 residues. Germline-derived CDR1 and CDR2 are LNHDA and SQIVND (reference sequence). This chain's CDR3 is CASRQPNQPQHF.

Here the CDR3 reads CASSKRGDTDTQYF. The chain joins TRBV6-5 to TRBJ2-3; lacking DNA, the TRBD2 call made by TCRdb goes unchecked. CDR1 and CDR2 from the germline V gene are MNHEY and SVGAGI. CDR3 length: 14 residues.

The chain joins TRBV25-1 to TRBJ1-6. This CDR3 is built from 14 residues. Germline assignment: CDR1 MGHDK and CDR2 SYGVNS. The CDR3 protein is CASSSTRNNSPLHF.

The CDR3 reads CASSDGGSGNQPQHF. V and J are TRBV19 and TRBJ1-5. This CDR3 region has 15 residues. The germline gives CDR1 LNHDA, CDR2 SQIVND (reference sequence).

This clonotype shows up as medium-sized by frequency. The chain uses TRBV27 and TRBJ1-1. The CDR3 covers 13 residues. Per the germline V gene, CDR1 is MNHEY and CDR2 is SMNVEV (reference sequence). The CDR3 sequence is CASSLSENTEAFF.

By frequency, this clonotype is medium-sized. V and J are TRBV30 and TRBJ2-5; TCRdb returns TRBD1, unconfirmable since there is no DNA. The germline V gene has CDR1 GTSNPN and CDR2 SVGIG (reference sequence). This CDR3 has 13 residues. CDR3 protein: CAWTTGTAETQYF.

The chain couples TRBV7-2 to TRBJ2-5; TCRdb returns TRBD1, unconfirmable since there is no DNA. This CDR3 has 13 amino acids. In germline, CDR1 is SGHTA, CDR2 FQGNSA. CDR3 in amino acids: CASTWGGFKTQYF. Based on the CDR3 plus reference TRBV7-2 and TRBJ2-5, the full variable domain is GAGVSQSPSNKVTEKGKDVELRCDPISGHTALYWYRQSLGQGLEFLIYFQGNSAPDKSGLPSDRFSAERTGGSVSTLTIQRTQQEDSAVYLCASTWGGFKTQYFGPGTRLLVL.

The CDR3 loop reads CASSIAAGSGSPLHF. The chain has TRBV19 and TRBJ1-6. Germline CDR1 LNHDA, CDR2 SQIVND (reference sequence). The CDR3 totals 15 residues.

This CDR3 reads CASSDSPYSNQPQHF. This rearrangement joins TRBV19 to TRBJ1-5; TCRdb outputs TRBD1, but without DNA this stays unchecked. CDR1 and CDR2 (germline): LNHDA, SQIVND (reference sequence). There are 15 residues in the CDR3.

The chain recombines TRBV27 with TRBJ2-7; the D gene TCRdb calls, TRBD2, cannot be checked with no DNA. The germline V gene has CDR1 MNHEY and CDR2 SMNVEV (reference sequence). This CDR3 spans 14 amino acids. The CDR3 spells CATGLAGAGGEQYF.

This clonotype registers medium-sized by frequency. This rearrangement joins TRBV20-1 to TRBJ2-2; there is no DNA to check the TCRdb D call of TRBD1. CDR3 length equals 15 residues. Germline V lookup: CDR1 DFQATT, CDR2 SNEGSKA (reference sequence). The CDR3 loop is CSVSGRGRDTGELFF.

By frequency, this clonotype registers medium-sized. This sequence joins TRBV12-3 or TRBV12-4 and TRBJ1-6. This CDR3 is 12 amino acids long. The chain's CDR3 is CASSTSNSPLHF.

The chain recombines TRBV6-5 with TRBJ2-7. CDR3 size: 13 residues. The germline V gene has CDR1 MNHEY and CDR2 SVGAGI. CDR3 sequence reads: CASSWTVSYEQYF.

By frequency, this clonotype registers medium-sized. The chain links TRBV7-3 to TRBJ2-3; absent DNA, TCRdb's TRBD2 call cannot be checked. The CDR3 loop spans 15 amino acids. The V gene's germline CDR1 is SGHTA and CDR2 FQGTGA. CDR3 amino acids: CASSLRLAEADTQYF.